A few counts support the clone carrying this TCR beta chain. What it recognizes is unknown. This record comes from a study of T-cell memory formation after mild COVID-19. Study-level results: Cross-reactive memory seemingly joined, as some responding clones were found in pre-infection memory. CD4/CD8 balance held among clones contracting day 15 to 85, and later expanders leaned CD4+.

One entry per CDR3 protein results from TCRdb running MiXCR on the 5' RACE reads. The sample carries 580,000 or so distinct CDR3 sequences, roughly 17% recorded once. Specimen: PBMCs or a T cell subset sorted from them (not recorded which). This TCR came from an adult woman who had mild COVID-19 (a few samples of this study predate the infection). Cell type and time point are not known.

The chain's CDR3 is CSAPLGQGALDTEAFF. CDR3 bases: TGCAGTGCTCCCCTTGGACAGGGGGCTTTGGACACTGAAGCTTTCTTT. The chain carries TRBV20-1 and TRBJ1-1; 11 bases are a match to TRBD1. V was pared by 5 bases and J by 3 bases, with 11 bases of the junction left unmatched. The CDR3 contains 16 residues. Germline V gene data show CDR1 as DFQATT and CDR2 as SNEGSKA (reference sequence).